This T cell receptor beta chain was recovered during a study of CD8 T cells in Susac syndrome. RNA totalling about 0.45 to 1 ug underwent reverse transcription with random hexamers. A single record per CDR3 protein comes from TCRdb applying MiXCR to the immunoSEQ multiplex PCR reads. The profile shows some 140,000 distinct CDR3 sequences, 75% to 90% of them singletons. V lost 5 bases and J 5 bases, leaving 12 bases between the germline ends. Germline CDR1 and CDR2: KGHDR and SFDVKD. This CDR3 has 14 residues. This TCR came from a human donor with multiple sclerosis. The chain has TRBV24-1 and TRBJ2-1; D possibly corresponds to TRBD1 (5 bases). The sample was CD8+ T cells from PBMCs. CDR3 loop: CATSALEGDNEQFF. The CDR3 nucleotides read TGTGCCACCAGTGCCCTGGAAGGGGACAATGAGCAGTTCTTC.